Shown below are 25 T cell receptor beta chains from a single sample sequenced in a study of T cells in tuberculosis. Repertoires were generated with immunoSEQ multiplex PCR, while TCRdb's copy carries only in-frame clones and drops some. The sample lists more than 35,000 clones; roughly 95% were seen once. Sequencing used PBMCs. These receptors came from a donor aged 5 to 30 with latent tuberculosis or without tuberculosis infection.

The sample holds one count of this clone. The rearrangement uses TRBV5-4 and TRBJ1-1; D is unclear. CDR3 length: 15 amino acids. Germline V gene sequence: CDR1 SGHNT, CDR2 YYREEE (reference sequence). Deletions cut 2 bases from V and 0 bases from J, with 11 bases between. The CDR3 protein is CASSFGSTMNTEAFF. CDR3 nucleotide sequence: TGTGCCAGCAGCTTCGGAAGTACTATGAACACTGAAGCTTTCTTT. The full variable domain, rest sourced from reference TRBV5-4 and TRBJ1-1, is ETGVTQSPTHLIKTRGQQVTLRCSSQSGHNTVSWYQQALGQGPQFIFQYYREEENGRGNFPPRFSGLQFPNYSSELNVNALELDDSALYLCASSFGSTMNTEAFFGQGTRLTVV.

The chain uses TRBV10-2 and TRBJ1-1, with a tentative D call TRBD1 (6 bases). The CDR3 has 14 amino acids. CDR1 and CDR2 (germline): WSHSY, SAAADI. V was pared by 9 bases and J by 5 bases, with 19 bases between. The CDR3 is CARRAQGVKTEAFF. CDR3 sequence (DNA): TGCGCCAGGAGAGCACAGGGAGTAAAAACTGAAGCTTTCTTT.

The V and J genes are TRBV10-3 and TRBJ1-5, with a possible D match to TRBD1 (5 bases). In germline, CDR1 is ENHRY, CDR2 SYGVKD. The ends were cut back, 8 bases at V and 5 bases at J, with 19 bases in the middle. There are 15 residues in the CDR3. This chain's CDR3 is CAISLGGSAHQPQHF. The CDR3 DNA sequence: TGTGCCATCTCCCTCGGGGGTTCAGCCCATCAGCCCCAGCATTTT.

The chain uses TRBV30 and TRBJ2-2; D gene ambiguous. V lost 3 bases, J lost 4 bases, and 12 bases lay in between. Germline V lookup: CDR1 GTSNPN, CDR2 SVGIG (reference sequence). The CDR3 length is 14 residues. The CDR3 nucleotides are TGTGCCTGGAGAATCCTTAGTTTCACCGGGGAGCTGTTTTTT. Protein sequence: CAWRILSFTGELFF.

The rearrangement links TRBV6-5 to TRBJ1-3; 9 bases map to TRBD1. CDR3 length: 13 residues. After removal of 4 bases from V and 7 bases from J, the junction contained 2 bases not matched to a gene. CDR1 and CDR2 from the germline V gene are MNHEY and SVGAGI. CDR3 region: CASSLQGANTIYF. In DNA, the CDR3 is TGTGCCAGCAGTTTACAGGGGGCTAACACCATATATTTT.

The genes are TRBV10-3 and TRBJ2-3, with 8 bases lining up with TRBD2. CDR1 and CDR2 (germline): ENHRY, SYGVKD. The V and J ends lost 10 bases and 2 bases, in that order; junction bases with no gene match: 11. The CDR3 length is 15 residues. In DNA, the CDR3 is TGTGCCACCTCATGGGCTAGCGGGTCCACAGATACGCAGTATTTT. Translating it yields CATSWASGSTDTQYF.

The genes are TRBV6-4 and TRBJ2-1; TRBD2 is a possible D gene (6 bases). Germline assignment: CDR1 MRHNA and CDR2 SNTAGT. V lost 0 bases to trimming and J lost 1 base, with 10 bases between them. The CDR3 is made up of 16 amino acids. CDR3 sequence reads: CASSDSYGLSYNEQFF. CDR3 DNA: TGTGCCAGCAGTGACTCCTACGGACTATCCTACAATGAGCAGTTCTTC.

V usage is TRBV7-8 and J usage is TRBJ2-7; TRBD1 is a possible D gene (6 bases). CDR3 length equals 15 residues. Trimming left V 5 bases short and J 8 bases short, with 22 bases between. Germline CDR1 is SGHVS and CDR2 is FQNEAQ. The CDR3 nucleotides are TGTGCCAGCAGCCCCGGACAGTTCGAGGTGAACAAGCAGTACTTC. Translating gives CASSPGQFEVNKQYF.

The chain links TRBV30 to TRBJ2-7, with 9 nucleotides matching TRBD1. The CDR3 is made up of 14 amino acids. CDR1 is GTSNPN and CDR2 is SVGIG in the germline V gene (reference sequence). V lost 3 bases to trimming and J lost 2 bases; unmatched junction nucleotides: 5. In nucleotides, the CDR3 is TGTGCCTGGAGGGGGACAGGGAAGACCTACGAGCAGTACTTC. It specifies CAWRGTGKTYEQYF.

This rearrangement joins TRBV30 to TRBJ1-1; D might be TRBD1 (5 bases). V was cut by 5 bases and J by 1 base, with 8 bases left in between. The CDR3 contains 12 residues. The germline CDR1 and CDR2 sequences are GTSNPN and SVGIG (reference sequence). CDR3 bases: TGTGCCTGGGAAACAGGGAACACTGAAGCTTTCTTT. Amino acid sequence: CAWETGNTEAFF. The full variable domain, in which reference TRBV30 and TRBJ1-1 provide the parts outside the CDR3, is SQTIHQWPATLVQPVGSPLSLECTVEGTSNPNLYWYRQAAGRGLQLLFYSVGIGQISSEVPQNLSASRPQDRQFILSSKKLLLSDSGFYLCAWETGNTEAFFGQGTRLTVV.

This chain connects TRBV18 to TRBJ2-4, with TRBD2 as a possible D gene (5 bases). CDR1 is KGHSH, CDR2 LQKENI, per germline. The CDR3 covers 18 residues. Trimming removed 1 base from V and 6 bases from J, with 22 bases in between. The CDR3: CASSPRVVERTDLNIQYF. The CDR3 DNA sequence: TGTGCCAGCTCACCACGGGTTGTTGAGAGGACTGACTTAAACATTCAGTACTTC.

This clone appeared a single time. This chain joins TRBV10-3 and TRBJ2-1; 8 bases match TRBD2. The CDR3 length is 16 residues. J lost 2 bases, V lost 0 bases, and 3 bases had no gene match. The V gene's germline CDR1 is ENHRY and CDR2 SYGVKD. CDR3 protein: CAISESLGLAYNEQFF. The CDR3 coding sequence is TGTGCCATCAGTGAGTCGTTGGGACTAGCCTACAATGAGCAGTTCTTC.

The CDR3 loop is CASSPTSGNGETQYF. The CDR3 DNA reads TGTGCCAGCTCCCCGACTAGCGGGAATGGAGAGACCCAGTACTTC. V usage is TRBV18 and J usage is TRBJ2-5, with 11 bases matching TRBD2. Germline CDR1 KGHSH, CDR2 LQKENI. This CDR3 spans 15 amino acids. The ends lost 6 bases at V and 4 bases at J; junction bases unmatched: 7. The full variable domain, its missing parts supplied by reference TRBV18 and TRBJ2-5, is NAGVMQNPRHLVRRRGQEARLRCSPMKGHSHVYWYRQLPEEGLKFMVYLQKENIIDESGMPKERFSAEFPKEGPSILRIQQVVRGDSAAYFCASSPTSGNGETQYFGPGTRLLVL.

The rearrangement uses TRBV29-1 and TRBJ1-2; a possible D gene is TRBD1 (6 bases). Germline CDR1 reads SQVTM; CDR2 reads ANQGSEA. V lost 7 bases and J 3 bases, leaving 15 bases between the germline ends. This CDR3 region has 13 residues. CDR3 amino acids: CSADTGLDYGYTF. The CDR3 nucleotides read TGCAGCGCTGACACAGGGCTCGACTATGGCTACACCTTC.

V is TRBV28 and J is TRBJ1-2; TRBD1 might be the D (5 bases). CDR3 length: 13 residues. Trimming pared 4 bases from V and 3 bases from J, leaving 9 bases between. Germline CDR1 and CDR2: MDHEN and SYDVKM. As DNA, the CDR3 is TGTGCCAGCAGTTCCCAGGGATACTATGGCTACACCTTC. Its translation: CASSSQGYYGYTF.

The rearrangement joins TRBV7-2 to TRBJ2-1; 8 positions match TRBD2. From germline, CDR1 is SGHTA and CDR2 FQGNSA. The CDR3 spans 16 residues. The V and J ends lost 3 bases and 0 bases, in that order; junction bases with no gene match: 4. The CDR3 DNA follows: TGTGCCAGCAGCTTTGGGGCGGGAGGCTCCTACAATGAGCAGTTCTTC. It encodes CASSFGAGGSYNEQFF.

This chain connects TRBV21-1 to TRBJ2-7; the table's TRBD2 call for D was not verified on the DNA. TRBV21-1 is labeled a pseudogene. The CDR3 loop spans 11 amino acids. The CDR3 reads CASLVINEQYF. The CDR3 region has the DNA TGTGCCAGCCTCGTTATAAACGAGCAGTACTTC.

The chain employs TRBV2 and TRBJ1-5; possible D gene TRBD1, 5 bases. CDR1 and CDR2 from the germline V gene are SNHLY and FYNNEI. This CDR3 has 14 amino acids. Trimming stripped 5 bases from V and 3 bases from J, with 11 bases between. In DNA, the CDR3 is TGTGCCAGCAGTACCCGGGGACTCAATCAGCCCCAGCATTTT. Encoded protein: CASSTRGLNQPQHF.

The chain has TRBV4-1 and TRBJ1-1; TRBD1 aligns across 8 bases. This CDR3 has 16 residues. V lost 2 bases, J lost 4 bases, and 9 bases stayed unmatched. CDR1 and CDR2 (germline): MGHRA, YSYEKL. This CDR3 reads CASSQSGQGGVTEAFF. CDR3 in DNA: TGCGCCAGCAGCCAAAGCGGACAGGGAGGCGTCACTGAAGCTTTCTTT.

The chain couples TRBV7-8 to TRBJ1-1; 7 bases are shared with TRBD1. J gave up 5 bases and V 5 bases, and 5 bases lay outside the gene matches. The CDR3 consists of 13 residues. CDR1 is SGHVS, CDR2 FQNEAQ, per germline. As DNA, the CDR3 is TGTGCCAGCAGCATTAGACAGGGAACTGAAGCTTTCTTT. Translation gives CASSIRQGTEAFF.

Here the CDR3 DNA reads TGTGCCAGCAGCTTTTGGACAGGGGGTAGTGAGCAGTTCTTC. This sequence encodes CASSFWTGGSEQFF. The gene calls are TRBV5-6 and TRBJ2-1; 10 bases are shared with TRBD1. The CDR3 is 14 amino acids. CDR1 is SGHDT and CDR2 is YYEEEE in the germline V gene. The trim removed 2 bases at V and 9 bases at J, leaving 5 bases unmatched. Filled out from reference TRBV5-6 and TRBJ2-1, the complete variable domain reads DAGVTQSPTHLIKTRGQQVTLRCSPKSGHDTVSWYQQALGQGPQFIFQYYEEEERQRGNFPDRFSGHQFPNYSSELNVNALLLGDSALYLCASSFWTGGSEQFFGPGTRLTVL.

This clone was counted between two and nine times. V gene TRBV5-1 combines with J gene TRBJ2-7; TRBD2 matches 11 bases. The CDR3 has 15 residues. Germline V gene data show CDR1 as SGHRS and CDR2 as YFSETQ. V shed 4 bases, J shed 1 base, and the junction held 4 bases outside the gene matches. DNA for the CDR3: TGCGCCAGCAGCCCGGGACTAGCGGTGTCCTACGAGCAGTACTTC. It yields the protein CASSPGLAVSYEQYF.

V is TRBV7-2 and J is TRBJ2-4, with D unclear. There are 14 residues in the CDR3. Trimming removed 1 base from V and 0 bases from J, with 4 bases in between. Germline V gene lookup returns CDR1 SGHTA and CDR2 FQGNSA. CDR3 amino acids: CASSLGLAKNIQYF. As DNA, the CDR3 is TGTGCCAGCAGCTTAGGGCTAGCCAAAAACATTCAGTACTTC.

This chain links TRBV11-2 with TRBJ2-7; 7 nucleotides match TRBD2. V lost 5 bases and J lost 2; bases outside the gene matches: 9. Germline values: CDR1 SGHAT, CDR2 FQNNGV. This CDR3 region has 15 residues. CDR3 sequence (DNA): TGTGCCAGCAGCCCGTCTAGCGGATATCCCTACGAGCAGTACTTC. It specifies CASSPSSGYPYEQYF. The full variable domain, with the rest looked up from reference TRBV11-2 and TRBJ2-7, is EAGVAQSPRYKIIEKRQSVAFWCNPISGHATLYWYQQILGQGPKLLIQFQNNGVVDDSQLPKDRFSAERLKGVDSTLKIQPAKLEDSAVYLCASSPSSGYPYEQYFGPGTRLTVT.

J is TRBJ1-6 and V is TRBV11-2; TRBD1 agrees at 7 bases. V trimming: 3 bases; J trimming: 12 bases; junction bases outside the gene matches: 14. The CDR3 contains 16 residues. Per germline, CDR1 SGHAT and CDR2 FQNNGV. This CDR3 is CASSFSEDRFGRPLHF. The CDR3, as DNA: TGTGCCAGCAGCTTCAGCGAGGACAGGTTCGGGAGACCCCTCCACTTT.